The 20 T cell receptor beta chains below come from one sample, sequenced in a study of beta chain features in type 1 diabetes. Study conclusions and caveats: All four CD4+ subsets from Type 1 diabetes patients carried moderately but significantly shorter TCRB CDR3s.

Reverse transcription of all isolated RNA meant that expressed TCRB transcripts were sequenced. This table comes from immunoSEQ multiplex PCR, and its TCRdb copy is limited to in-frame clones, with some not included. The table includes 250,000 to 350,000 clones, around 15% detected once. These receptors are not linked to any known antigen. The source material was naive CD4+ T cells from blood. The receptors shown here come from a man aged 25-45 years with type 1 diabetes.

The chain carries TRBV5-1 and TRBJ1-2, with TRBD1 as a possible D gene (6 bases). The CDR3 totals 14 residues. Germline V lookup: CDR1 SGHRS, CDR2 YFSETQ. V was shortened by 4 bases and J by 3 bases, with 13 bases between the two germline ends. The CDR3 nucleotides are TGCGCCAGCAGCCAGGGGACATCGGACTATGGCTACACCTTC. Protein product: CASSQGTSDYGYTF.

This sequence joins TRBV7-9 and TRBJ2-3, with unresolved D. V was pared by 5 bases and J by 2 bases, with 5 bases between. Germline assignment: CDR1 SEHNR and CDR2 FQNEAQ (reference sequence). The CDR3 is 12 amino acids. The CDR3, as DNA: TGTGCCAGCAGCCTAATCACAGATACGCAGTATTTT. As protein: CASSLITDTQYF. The full variable domain, in which reference TRBV7-9 and TRBJ2-3 provide the parts outside the CDR3, is DTGVSQNPRHKITKRGQNVTFRCDPISEHNRLYWYRQTLGQGPEFLTYFQNEAQLEKSRLLSDRFSAERPKGSFSTLEIQRTEQGDSAMYLCASSLITDTQYFGPGTRLTVL.

This chain joins TRBV5-1 and TRBJ2-5, with D uncertain. Trimming shortened V by 0 bases and J by 7 bases, and 10 bases separated the two germline ends. CDR3 size: 13 residues. In germline, CDR1 is SGHRS, CDR2 YFSETQ. For the CDR3, the DNA is TGCGCCAGCAGCTTGGAGAGTTTCGGGACCCAGTACTTC. This gives the protein CASSLESFGTQYF.

This chain joins TRBV5-5 and TRBJ2-7; the match to TRBD2 covers 7 bases. Germline V gene data show CDR1 as SGHKS and CDR2 as YYEKEE (reference sequence). V gave up 0 bases and J gave up 4 bases; unmatched junction bases: 4. The CDR3 runs to 14 residues. The CDR3 region is CASSLASGDYEQYF. CDR3 DNA: TGTGCCAGCAGCTTGGCCAGCGGGGATTACGAGCAGTACTTC.

The chain employs TRBV5-1 and TRBJ2-6; the D gene is possibly TRBD1 (5 bases). V was shortened by 1 base and J by 2 bases, with 7 bases between the two germline ends. Germline values: CDR1 SGHRS, CDR2 YFSETQ. This CDR3 is 15 amino acids long. For the CDR3, the DNA is TGCGCCAGCAGCTTGCAGGGTGCTGGGGCCAACGTCCTGACTTTC. Its translation is CASSLQGAGANVLTF. Full variable domain (remainder filled in from reference TRBV5-1 and TRBJ2-6): KAGVTQTPRYLIKTRGQQVTLSCSPISGHRSVSWYQQTPGQGLQFLFEYFSETQRNKGNFPGRFSGRQFSNSRSEMNVSTLELGDSALYLCASSLQGAGANVLTFGAGSRLTVL.

CDR3 region: CASRERESTDTQYF. The CDR3 DNA is TGCGCCAGCCGCGAGCGGGAGAGCACAGATACGCAGTATTTT. This chain links TRBV4-1 with TRBJ2-3; 8 bases fit TRBD2. The CDR3 extends over 14 amino acids. The trim removed 8 bases at V and 0 bases at J, leaving 4 bases unmatched. Germline-derived CDR1 and CDR2 are MGHRA and YSYEKL.

This clone was found a few times. This chain uses TRBV9 with TRBJ2-1; a possible D gene is TRBD2 (6 bases). Germline V gene data show CDR1 as SGDLS and CDR2 as YYNGEE. Trimming shortened V by 0 bases and J by 8 bases, and 12 bases separated the two germline ends. This CDR3 has 14 residues. This CDR3 is CASSVEGWGDEQFF. The CDR3 DNA reads as TGTGCCAGCAGCGTAGAAGGGTGGGGGGATGAGCAGTTCTTC.

The CDR3 reads CASSRTSGKYQETQYF. The CDR3 nucleotides are TGCGCCAGCAGCCGAACTAGCGGGAAGTACCAAGAGACCCAGTACTTC. J is TRBJ2-5 and V is TRBV4-3, with 10 bases that match TRBD2. The CDR3 runs to 16 residues. The trim removed 4 bases at V and 0 bases at J, leaving 5 bases unmatched. Germline V CDR1 and CDR2: LGHNA, YSLEER.

The chain uses TRBV28 and TRBJ2-2, with 8 positions matching TRBD2. Trimming took 6 bases from V and 4 from J; bases not matched to a gene: 1. The CDR3 consists of 13 residues. Germline V gives CDR1 MDHEN, CDR2 SYDVKM. The CDR3 DNA sequence: TGTGCCAGCAGACTAGCGGCCACCGGGGAGCTGTTTTTT. This codes for CASRLAATGELFF. The full variable domain, rest sourced from reference TRBV28 and TRBJ2-2, is DVKVTQSSRYLVKRTGEKVFLECVQDMDHENMFWYRQDPGLGLRLIYFSYDVKMKEKGDIPEGYSVSREKKERFSLILESASTNQTSMYLCASRLAATGELFFGEGSRLTVL.

This clone has only a few counts. The chain carries TRBV7-9 and TRBJ1-4, with 7 bases aligning to TRBD1. The CDR3 extends over 16 amino acids. Germline V gives CDR1 SEHNR, CDR2 FQNEAQ (reference sequence). V shed 5 bases and J 0 bases; nucleotides not matched to a gene: 6. The CDR3, as DNA: TGTGCCAGCAGCCGCAGGGGGATTGCAACTAATGAAAAACTGTTTTTT. Protein: CASSRRGIATNEKLFF.

This clone appeared a few times. The genes are TRBV6-4 and TRBJ2-2; D is perhaps TRBD2 (5 bases). This CDR3 region has 14 residues. Deletions cut 5 bases from V and 5 bases from J, with 12 bases between. The V gene's germline CDR1 is MRHNA and CDR2 SNTAGT. The chain's CDR3 is CASSTLGGTGELFF. In nucleotides, the CDR3 is TGTGCCAGCAGTACCCTCGGCGGGACCGGGGAGCTGTTTTTT.

The chain links TRBV9 to TRBJ2-2; a possible D gene is TRBD1 (6 bases). Trimming removed 7 bases from V and 2 bases from J, with 18 bases in between. Germline V CDR1 and CDR2: SGDLS, YYNGEE. This CDR3 is 16 amino acids long. The CDR3 bases are TGTGCCAGCCCCCGAGGTCGACAGGCTAACACCGGGGAGCTGTTTTTT. Amino acids: CASPRGRQANTGELFF.

This clone was picked up a small number of times. The chain has TRBV18 and TRBJ2-1, with a weak D call TRBD1 (6 bases). V gave up 4 bases and J gave up 6 bases, with 16 bases separating them. CDR3 length: 15 residues. The V gene's germline CDR1 is KGHSH and CDR2 LQKENI. The CDR3 region has the DNA TGTGCCAGCTCACTGGGTGCAGGGGTTGTCAATGAGCAGTTCTTC. Its translation: CASSLGAGVVNEQFF.

J is TRBJ1-4 and V is TRBV7-9, with TRBD1 matching over 9 bases. Germline V CDR1 and CDR2: SEHNR, FQNEAQ (reference sequence). With V trimmed by 4 bases and J by 7 bases, 4 bases remained unmatched. CDR3 length: 14 residues. CDR3 loop: CASSSTGGGEKLFF. The CDR3 DNA reads as TGTGCCAGCAGCTCTACAGGGGGCGGTGAAAAACTGTTTTTT.

This clone was observed a handful of times. The J gene is TRBJ2-7, the V gene TRBV7-2; 13 bases map to TRBD2. The CDR3 loop spans 16 amino acids. V dropped 4 bases and J dropped 2; count of bases not matched to a gene: 5. Germline CDR1 SGHTA, CDR2 FQGNSA. In nucleotides, the CDR3 is TGTGCCAGCAGCTATCCCGGGACTAGCGGGACCTACGAGCAGTACTTC. This gives the protein CASSYPGTSGTYEQYF.

The chain recombines TRBV2 with TRBJ1-2; D might be TRBD1 (5 bases). This CDR3 comprises 14 residues. Germline-derived CDR1 and CDR2 are SNHLY and FYNNEI. Trimming cost V 2 bases and J 7 bases, with 14 bases left between them. CDR3 sequence reads: CASSERPGGSGYTF. CDR3 DNA sequence: TGTGCCAGCAGTGAACGGCCGGGGGGGAGTGGCTACACCTTC.

In its sample, this clone was seen a few times. V is TRBV9 and J is TRBJ2-1; TRBD2 matches at 11 bases. Germline V gene sequence: CDR1 SGDLS, CDR2 YYNGEE. The junction had 2 bases not matched to a gene; V was cut back by 2 bases and J by 4 bases. CDR3 length: 15 amino acids. The CDR3 protein is CASSVTSGKYNEQFF. CDR3 nucleotide sequence: TGTGCCAGCAGCGTGACTAGCGGGAAATACAATGAGCAGTTCTTC. The full variable domain, with the rest looked up from reference TRBV9 and TRBJ2-1, is DSGVTQTPKHLITATGQRVTLRCSPRSGDLSVYWYQQSLDQGLQFLIQYYNGEERAKGNILERFSAQQFPDLHSELNLSSLELGDSALYFCASSVTSGKYNEQFFGPGTRLTVL.

The chain joins TRBV5-1 to TRBJ1-2; no clear D. With 1 base removed from V and 0 bases from J, the gap between germline ends came to 10 bases. Germline CDR1 and CDR2: SGHRS and YFSETQ. The CDR3 runs to 15 residues. The CDR3 is CASSLIPVTNYGYTF. Here the CDR3 DNA reads TGCGCCAGCAGCTTGATTCCCGTTACTAACTATGGCTACACCTTC. Drawing the rest from reference TRBV5-1 and TRBJ1-2, the complete variable domain is KAGVTQTPRYLIKTRGQQVTLSCSPISGHRSVSWYQQTPGQGLQFLFEYFSETQRNKGNFPGRFSGRQFSNSRSEMNVSTLELGDSALYLCASSLIPVTNYGYTFGSGTRLTVV.

This clone was seen a few times. The chain recombines TRBV5-6 with TRBJ2-7; D call uncertain. Per germline, CDR1 SGHDT and CDR2 YYEEEE. This CDR3 contains 14 residues. V gave up 2 bases and J gave up 1 base, with 10 bases separating them. Here the CDR3 reads CASSLEDPSYEQYF. In nucleotides, the CDR3 is TGTGCCAGCAGCTTAGAGGATCCGTCCTACGAGCAGTACTTC.

V usage is TRBV5-1 and J usage is TRBJ2-1; D is perhaps TRBD2 (5 bases). Germline lookup yields CDR1 SGHRS and CDR2 YFSETQ. Trimming took 3 bases from V and 0 from J, leaving 13 bases between them. CDR3 size: 16 residues. The CDR3 reads CASSSTTGSSYNEQFF. The CDR3 DNA follows: TGCGCCAGCAGCTCTACGACGGGGAGCTCCTACAATGAGCAGTTCTTC.